This T cell receptor beta chain appears in the sequencing data of a study of T cells after yellow fever vaccination. CDR3 length: 15 residues. Losses at the gene ends were 6 bases for V and 8 bases for J; bases not matched to a gene: 9. General observations from the study: The secondary T-cell response peaked on day 5, not day 15, but was weaker.

TCRdb re-called the 5' RACE reads through MiXCR, storing one row per CDR3 protein. This table holds 450,000 to 600,000 distinct CDR3 sequences, roughly 12% found once. Only a few counts were recorded for this clonotype. The target antigen is unknown. This receptor was obtained from a man aged 25-40 years who received the YFV17D yellow fever vaccine. The rearrangement links TRBV12-3 or TRBV12-4 to TRBJ2-1; 11 bases fit TRBD2. Sequenced here: PBMCs, sampled on the day of the yellow fever booster vaccination. CDR3 in amino acids: CASSRLAGNRYEQFF. In DNA, the CDR3 is TGTGCCAGCAGCCGACTAGCGGGAAATAGGTATGAGCAGTTCTTC.